This is a list of T cell receptor beta chains from one sample in a study of radiotherapy plus CTLA-4 blockade in lung cancer. Profiled with immunoSEQ multiplex PCR; TCRdb holds only in-frame clones, not every one. The profile shows more than 40,000 clones, approximately 67% of them singletons. This sample comprised peripheral blood, obtained from a patient treated with radiotherapy plus ipilimumab. All receptors derive from a human donor with non-small cell lung cancer who had a partial response to radiotherapy plus ipilimumab. Both conserved end residues are part of each CDR3. A D gene is named only where the DNA matches it firmly. Part of the rows lack a size; the others show once, few, many or a class for expanded clones.

D: NA
J: TRBJ2-1
V: TRBV11-2
size: NA
CDR3: CASSFRGEYNEQFF
DNA: TGTGCCAGCAGCTTCCGGGGAGAATACAATGAGCAGTTCTTC

D: NA
J: TRBJ1-5
V: TRBV2
size: NA
CDR3: CASSASDSNQPQHF
DNA: TGTGCCAGCAGTGCGTCAGATAGCAATCAGCCCCAGCATTTT

D: NA
J: TRBJ2-7
V: TRBV30
size: NA
CDR3: CAWSFPPVGRYEQYF
DNA: TGTGCCTGGAGTTTCCCTCCAGTGGGGCGATACGAGCAGTACTTC

D: NA
J: TRBJ1-1
V: TRBV2
size: NA
CDR3: CASSEVDRLNTEAFF
DNA: TGTGCCAGCAGTGAAGTGGACAGATTGAACACTGAAGCTTTCTTT

D: TRBD1
J: TRBJ2-3
V: TRBV5-5
size: NA
CDR3: CASSPRRGTDTHTQYF
DNA: TGTGCCAGCAGCCCCAGAAGGGGGACAGATACCCATACGCAGTATTTT

D: TRBD1
J: TRBJ2-2
V: TRBV19
size: NA
CDR3: CASKRAGQGNTGELFF
DNA: TGTGCCAGCAAGAGGGCTGGACAGGGGAACACCGGGGAGCTGTTTTTT

D: TRBD1
J: TRBJ2-1
V: TRBV19
size: few
CDR3: CASSSQGAGMYNEQFF
DNA: TGTGCCAGTAGTTCTCAGGGGGCAGGGATGTACAATGAGCAGTTCTTC

D: TRBD2
J: TRBJ2-5
V: TRBV5-1
size: NA
CDR3: CASTTGGGEKETQYF
DNA: TGCGCCAGCACAACGGGAGGAGGGGAAAAAGAGACCCAGTACTTC

D: TRBD1
J: TRBJ1-1
V: TRBV5-1
size: NA
CDR3: CASSLIGRGPGMNTEAFF
DNA: TGCGCCAGCAGCTTGATCGGCAGGGGGCCAGGGATGAACACTGAAGCTTTCTTT

D: TRBD2
J: TRBJ2-5
V: TRBV27
size: NA
CDR3: CASSRTVTTGGGETQYF
DNA: TGTGCCAGCAGTCGTACCGTCACGACGGGGGGAGGAGAGACCCAGTACTTC

D: NA
J: TRBJ2-7
V: TRBV5-4
size: NA
CDR3: CASSLDRPFYEQYF
DNA: TGTGCCAGCAGCCTAGACAGACCCTTCTACGAGCAGTACTTC

D: TRBD2
J: TRBJ2-1
V: TRBV9
size: NA
CDR3: CASSVLSGAGNEQFF
DNA: TGTGCCAGCAGCGTTTTAAGCGGGGCGGGTAATGAGCAGTTCTTC